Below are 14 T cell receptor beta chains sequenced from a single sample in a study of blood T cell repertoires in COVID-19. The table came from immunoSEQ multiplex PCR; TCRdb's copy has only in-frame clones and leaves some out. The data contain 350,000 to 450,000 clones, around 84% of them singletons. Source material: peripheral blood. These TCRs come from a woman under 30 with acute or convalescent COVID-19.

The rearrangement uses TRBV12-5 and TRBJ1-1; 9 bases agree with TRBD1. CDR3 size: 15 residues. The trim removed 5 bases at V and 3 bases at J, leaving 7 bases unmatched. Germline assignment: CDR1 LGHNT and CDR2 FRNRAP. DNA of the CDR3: TGTGCTAGTGGTCCCGACAGGGGGGAATACACTGAAGCTTTCTTT. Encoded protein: CASGPDRGEYTEAFF.

CDR3 region: CASSLLGWGVEAFF. The DNA for the CDR3 is TGTGCCAGCAGTTTATTAGGTTGGGGCGTTGAAGCTTTCTTT. V gene TRBV28 combines with J gene TRBJ1-1, with D tentatively TRBD1 (5 bases). V was pared by 1 base and J by 7 bases, with 13 bases between. This CDR3 contains 14 residues. The germline CDR1 and CDR2 sequences are MDHEN and SYDVKM.

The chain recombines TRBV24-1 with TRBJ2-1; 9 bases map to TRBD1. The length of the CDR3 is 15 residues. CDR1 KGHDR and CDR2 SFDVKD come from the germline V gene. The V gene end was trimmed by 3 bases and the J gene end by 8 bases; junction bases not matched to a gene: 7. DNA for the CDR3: TGTGCCACCAGTGATCGGACAGGGGAGTCGGATGAGCAGTTCTTC. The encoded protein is CATSDRTGESDEQFF.

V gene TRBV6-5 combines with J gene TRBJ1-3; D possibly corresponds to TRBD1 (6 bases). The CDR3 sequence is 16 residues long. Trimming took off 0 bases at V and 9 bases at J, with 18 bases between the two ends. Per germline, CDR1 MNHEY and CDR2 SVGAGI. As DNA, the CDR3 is TGTGCCAGCAGTTACTCGCCCCTGCCGGCCAGGGGCACCATATATTTT. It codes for CASSYSPLPARGTIYF.

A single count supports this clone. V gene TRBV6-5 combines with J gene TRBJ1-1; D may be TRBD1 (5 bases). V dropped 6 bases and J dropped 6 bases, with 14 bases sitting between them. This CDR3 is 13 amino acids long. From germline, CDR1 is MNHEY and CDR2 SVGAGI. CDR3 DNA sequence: TGTGCCAGCAGACCTAGGGGAATCGCTGAAGCTTTCTTT. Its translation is CASRPRGIAEAFF.

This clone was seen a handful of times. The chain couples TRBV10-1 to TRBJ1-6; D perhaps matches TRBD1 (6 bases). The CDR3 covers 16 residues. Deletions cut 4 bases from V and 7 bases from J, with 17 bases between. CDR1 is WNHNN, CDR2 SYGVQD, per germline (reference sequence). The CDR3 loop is CASSVLPGHGNSPLHF. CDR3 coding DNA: TGCGCCAGCAGTGTCTTGCCGGGACACGGGAATTCACCCCTCCACTTT.

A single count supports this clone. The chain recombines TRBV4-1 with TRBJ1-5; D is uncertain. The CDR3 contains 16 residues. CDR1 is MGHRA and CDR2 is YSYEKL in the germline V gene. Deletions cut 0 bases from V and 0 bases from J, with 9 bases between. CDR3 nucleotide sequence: TGCGCCAGCAGCCAAGAAGCGTCTATTAGCAATCAGCCCCAGCATTTT. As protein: CASSQEASISNQPQHF.

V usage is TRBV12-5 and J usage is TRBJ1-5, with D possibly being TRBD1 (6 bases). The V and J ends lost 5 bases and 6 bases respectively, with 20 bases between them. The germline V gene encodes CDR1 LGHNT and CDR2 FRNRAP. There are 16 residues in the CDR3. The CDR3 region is CASGRPGQRLVQPQHF. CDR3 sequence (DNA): TGTGCTAGTGGTCGACCCGGACAGCGTTTGGTTCAGCCCCAGCATTTT.

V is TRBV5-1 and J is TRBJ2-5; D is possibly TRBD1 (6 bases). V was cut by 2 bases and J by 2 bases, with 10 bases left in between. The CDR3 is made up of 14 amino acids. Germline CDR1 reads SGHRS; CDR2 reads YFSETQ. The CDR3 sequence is CASSLLGGQETQYF. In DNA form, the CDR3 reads TGCGCCAGCAGCTTATTAGGGGGTCAAGAGACCCAGTACTTC.

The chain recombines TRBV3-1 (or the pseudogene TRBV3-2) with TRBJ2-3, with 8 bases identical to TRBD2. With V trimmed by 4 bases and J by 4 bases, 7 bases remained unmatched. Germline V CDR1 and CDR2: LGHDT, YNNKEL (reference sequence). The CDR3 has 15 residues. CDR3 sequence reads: CASSRSGLDPDTQYF. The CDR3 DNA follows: TGTGCCAGCAGCCGATCGGGACTAGATCCAGATACGCAGTATTTT.

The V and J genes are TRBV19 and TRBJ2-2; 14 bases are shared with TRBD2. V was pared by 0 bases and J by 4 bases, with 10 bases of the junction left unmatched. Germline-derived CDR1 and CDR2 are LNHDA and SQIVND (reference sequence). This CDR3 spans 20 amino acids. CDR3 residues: CASSIEGPGLAGVGTGELFF. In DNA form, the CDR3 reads TGTGCCAGTAGTATAGAAGGCCCGGGACTAGCGGGAGTAGGCACCGGGGAGCTGTTTTTT. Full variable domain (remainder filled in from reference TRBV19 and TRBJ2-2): DGGITQSPKYLFRKEGQNVTLSCEQNLNHDAMYWYRQDPGQGLRLIYYSQIVNDFQKGDIAEGYSVSREKKESFPLTVTSAQKNPTAFYLCASSIEGPGLAGVGTGELFFGEGSRLTVL.

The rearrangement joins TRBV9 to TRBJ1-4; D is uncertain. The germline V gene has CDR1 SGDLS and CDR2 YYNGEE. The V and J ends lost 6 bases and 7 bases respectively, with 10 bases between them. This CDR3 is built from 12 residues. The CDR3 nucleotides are TGTGCCAGCACGCCGGGAGGTGAAAAACTGTTTTTT. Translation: CASTPGGEKLFF.

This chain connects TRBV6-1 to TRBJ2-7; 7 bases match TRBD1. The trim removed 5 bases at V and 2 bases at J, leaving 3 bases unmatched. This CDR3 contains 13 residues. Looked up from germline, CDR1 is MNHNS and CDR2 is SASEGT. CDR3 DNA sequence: TGTGCCAGCAGTCCGGACAGGACCTACGAGCAGTACTTC. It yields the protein CASSPDRTYEQYF.

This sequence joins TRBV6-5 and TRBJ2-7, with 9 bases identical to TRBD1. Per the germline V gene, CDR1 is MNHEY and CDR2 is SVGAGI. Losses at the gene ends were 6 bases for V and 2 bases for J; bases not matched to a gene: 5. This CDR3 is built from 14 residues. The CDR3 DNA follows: TGTGCCAGCAGGGGACAGGGTCCTCCCTACGAGCAGTACTTC. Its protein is CASRGQGPPYEQYF.